This passage covers 12 T cell receptor beta chains from one sample sequenced in a study of cytomegalovirus exposure and HLA in healthy donors (dated by TCRdb to between 2016 and 2019). To prepare the library, the immunoSEQ multiplex PCR assay was applied. TCRdb mirrors the immuneACCESS table, restricted to in-frame sequences. Some clones are absent from its copies; in checked studies, under half trace to an unresolved V gene, and the reason for the others is unknown. Recorded for this sample are approximately 140,000 clones; more than 75% of them occurred a single time. Of the sample, approximately 10% is held by the ten largest clones. Sequencing was carried out using PBMCs. All receptors derive from a man aged 18 to 30 in good health and CMV-seropositive.

This clone was detected only once. The genes are TRBV5-1 and TRBJ1-2, with D uncertain. V gave up 4 bases and J gave up 0 bases, with 13 bases separating them. This CDR3 spans 15 amino acids. Germline V gene data show CDR1 as SGHRS and CDR2 as YFSETQ. The CDR3 DNA follows: TGCGCCAGCAGCCCGGGATCAGGATCTAACTATGGCTACACCTTC. Amino acid sequence: CASSPGSGSNYGYTF.

This clone appeared once. The rearrangement links TRBV6-6 to TRBJ2-1; 7 nucleotides align to TRBD2. After removal of 2 bases from V and 5 bases from J, the junction contained 0 bases not matched to a gene. Germline CDR1 is MNHNY and CDR2 is SVGAGI (reference sequence). This CDR3 has 13 residues. The CDR3 loop reads CASSYTSDNEQFF. The CDR3 DNA reads TGTGCCAGCAGTTACACTAGCGACAATGAGCAGTTCTTC.

This chain uses TRBV18 with TRBJ1-1; D not resolved. V gave up 2 bases and J gave up 6 bases, with 13 bases separating them. This CDR3 has 14 amino acids. Germline V gene data show CDR1 as KGHSH and CDR2 as LQKENI. For the CDR3, the DNA is TGTGCCAGCTCACCATATGATGCAGGCGCTGAAGCTTTCTTT. Its protein is CASSPYDAGAEAFF.

The J gene is TRBJ2-7, the V gene TRBV5-1; possible D gene TRBD2, 5 bases. The CDR3 loop spans 15 amino acids. V was cut by 6 bases and J by 6 bases, with 22 bases left in between. The V gene's germline CDR1 is SGHRS and CDR2 YFSETQ. The CDR3 DNA follows: TGCGCCAGCACCCAGGACTTAGCGAGGAATGGCGAGCAGTACTTC. This sequence encodes CASTQDLARNGEQYF.

The V and J genes are TRBV14 and TRBJ1-1; D not certain. CDR1 is SGHDN and CDR2 is FVKESK in the germline V gene. The CDR3 runs to 19 residues. Trimming left V 0 bases short and J 4 bases short, with 24 bases between. The CDR3 DNA reads as TGTGCCAGCAGCCAAGACTATGGGTGGGTGGCCCGGGTGGGCACTGAAGCTTTCTTT. Residues: CASSQDYGWVARVGTEAFF.

The chain combines TRBV11-2 with TRBJ2-4; possibly TRBD1 for D (6 bases). The CDR3 contains 13 residues. V was clipped by 5 bases and J by 13 bases, with 18 bases between them. CDR1 and CDR2 from the germline V gene are SGHAT and FQNNGV. The CDR3 sequence: CASSSSTGTPQYF. The DNA of the CDR3 is TGTGCCAGCAGCAGTTCTACAGGGACCCCACAGTACTTC.

The chain links TRBV6-1 to TRBJ2-3; D is perhaps TRBD2 (6 bases). V lost 10 bases to trimming and J lost 2 bases, with 16 bases between them. There are 14 residues in the CDR3. Germline V gene sequence: CDR1 MNHNS, CDR2 SASEGT. The CDR3 loop reads CATSRDLSTDTQYF. The CDR3, as DNA: TGTGCCACCTCCCGGGACTTATCCACAGATACGCAGTATTTT.

The chain is built from TRBV7-9 and TRBJ2-7; possibly TRBD2 for D (5 bases). The germline gives CDR1 SEHNR, CDR2 FQNEAQ (reference sequence). CDR3 length equals 14 residues. The germline V and J ends were trimmed by 5 bases and 3 bases, with 14 bases remaining between them. The CDR3 spells CASSDTGYDYEQYF. The CDR3 nucleotides read TGTGCCAGCAGCGATACGGGGTATGACTACGAGCAGTACTTC. Full variable domain (missing parts from reference TRBV7-9 and TRBJ2-7): DTGVSQNPRHKITKRGQNVTFRCDPISEHNRLYWYRQTLGQGPEFLTYFQNEAQLEKSRLLSDRFSAERPKGSFSTLEIQRTEQGDSAMYLCASSDTGYDYEQYFGPGTRLTVT.

This clone has just a few counts. The V and J genes are TRBV2 and TRBJ2-7; D unresolved. The V gene's germline CDR1 is SNHLY and CDR2 FYNNEI. The V and J ends lost 7 bases and 1 base respectively, with 5 bases between them. The CDR3 sequence is 11 residues long. CDR3 bases: TGTGCCAGCACTCGGTCCTACGAGCAGTACTTC. It codes for CASTRSYEQYF.

This chain links TRBV19 with TRBJ1-1, with D uncertain. Germline V CDR1 and CDR2: LNHDA, SQIVND (reference sequence). Trimming took off 7 bases at V and 2 bases at J, with 14 bases between the two ends. The CDR3 runs 14 residues. The CDR3 loop is CASTPTAGNTEAFF. CDR3 DNA: TGTGCCAGTACCCCCACCGCGGGTAACACTGAAGCTTTCTTT.

J is TRBJ2-3 and V is TRBV11-2; D remains ambiguous. V lost 1 base and J lost 6, with 5 bases in between. The CDR3 extends over 12 amino acids. From germline, CDR1 is SGHAT and CDR2 FQNNGV. The CDR3 DNA sequence: TGTGCCAGCAGCTTAGGGGCGGATACGCAGTATTTT. This codes for CASSLGADTQYF.

In DNA form, the CDR3 reads TGTGCCAGCAGGGACTCCCATATCACCGGGGAGCTGTTTTTT. Amino acids: CASRDSHITGELFF. The chain couples TRBV5-4 to TRBJ2-2; D is perhaps TRBD2 (5 bases). The CDR3 length is 14 residues. Trimming stripped 5 bases from V and 4 bases from J, with 12 bases between. Germline CDR1 SGHNT, CDR2 YYREEE (reference sequence).